The 2 T cell receptor beta chains below were found in one sample sequenced in a study of T cell clonotyping in hematopoietic cell transplantation. As to time point: recipient sample about 28 days before transplant, after cytoreduction. TCRdb's copy holds only in-frame clones and misses some; the assay was immunoSEQ multiplex PCR. The sample shows 20,000 to 25,000 clones, roughly nine tenths of them seen only once. The starting material was peripheral blood mononuclear cells, obtained before stem cell transplant. These receptors were taken from a man aged 18 to 30 with biphenotypic leukemia. Some clones in this sample may be carry-over from other donors' samples.

This clone showed up just once. Here the CDR3 reads CAASGEKLFF. Here the CDR3 DNA reads TGTGCCGCCAGCGGGGAAAAACTGTTTTTT. The chain recombines TRBV30 with TRBJ1-4; unclear D gene. V was clipped by 8 bases and J by 8 bases, with 9 bases between them. Germline CDR1 GTSNPN, CDR2 SVGIG (reference sequence). The CDR3 sequence is 10 residues long.

The chain recombines TRBV4-1 with TRBJ1-1, with 9 bases fitting TRBD1. After removal of 4 bases from V and 0 bases from J, the junction contained 3 bases not matched to a gene. Germline loops: CDR1 MGHRA, CDR2 YSYEKL. CDR3 size: 15 residues. The CDR3 DNA follows: TGCGCCAGCAGCCGACAGGGGGGGATGAACACTGAAGCTTTCTTT. Translated, it gives CASSRQGGMNTEAFF.